The entry that follows covers one T cell receptor beta chain sequence. Its cognate antigen is unknown. This sample was taken from a study of CD8 T cells in ankylosing spondylitis. Study findings and constraints: Blood from ankylosing spondylitis patients appeared to carry a characteristic eight-variant TCR beta motif.

Preparation of TCR beta libraries was done by quantitative 5'-RACE with molecular barcodes. TCRdb ran MiXCR on the 5' RACE reads and lists one entry per CDR3 protein. The table lists some 300,000 distinct CDR3 sequences, roughly 20% of them singletons. The germline CDR1 and CDR2 sequences are ENHRY and SYGVKD. This CDR3 has 16 residues. Trimming cost V 3 bases and J 1 base, with 12 bases left between them. Sequenced input: blood, either unsorted or a sorted T cell fraction (not recorded which). This sequence originates from a female donor with ankylosing spondylitis or in good health (not recorded which). V and J are TRBV10-3 and TRBJ1-4; the D gene is possibly TRBD1 (5 bases). This CDR3 reads CAISEDSAQTNEKLFF. For the CDR3, the DNA is TGTGCCATCAGTGAAGACAGCGCCCAAACTAATGAAAAACTGTTTTTT.